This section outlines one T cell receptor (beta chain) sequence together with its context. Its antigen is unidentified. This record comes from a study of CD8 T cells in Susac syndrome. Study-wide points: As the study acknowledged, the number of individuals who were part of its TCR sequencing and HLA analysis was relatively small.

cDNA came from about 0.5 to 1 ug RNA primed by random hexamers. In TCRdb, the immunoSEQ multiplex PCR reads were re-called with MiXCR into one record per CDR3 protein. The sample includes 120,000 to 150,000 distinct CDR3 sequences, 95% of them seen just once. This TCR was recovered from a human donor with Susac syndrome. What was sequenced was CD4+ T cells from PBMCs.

The CDR3 DNA sequence: TGTGCCAGCAGCCACGGACTGCGCCCCTACAATGAGCAGTTCTTC. Translated: CASSHGLRPYNEQFF. V usage is TRBV3-1 and J usage is TRBJ2-1; a possible D gene is TRBD2 (5 bases). The germline gives CDR1 LGHDT, CDR2 YNNKEL (reference sequence). V was pared by 3 bases and J by 2 bases, with 11 bases between. CDR3 length: 15 amino acids.